This TCR beta chain emerged from a study of T-cell reconstitution after alpha-beta-depleted transplantation in children. The TCRbeta library was prepared with unique molecular identifiers. TCRdb analysed the PCR reads with MiXCR anew, one entry per CDR3 protein. The table includes approximately 800,000 distinct CDR3 sequences, around 17% detected once. Study results and caveats: Where alpha-beta T cells came from about two months after transplant was reportedly several hundred expanded graft clones. Surviving recipient T cells and thymic progenitors underlay high day-60 TCRbeta diversity in some patients.

This CDR3 is built from 14 residues. V lost 6 bases to trimming and J lost 7 bases; unmatched junction nucleotides: 11. The sample holds many counts of this clonotype. The antigen is not known. The origin of this receptor is a male patient between 5 and 17 years old who had a stem cell transplant for acute lymphoblastic leukemia, so the T cells may come from the graft donor. Here the sequenced sample was PBMCs, mostly from graft donor cells, taken 360 days after TCRalphabeta/CD19-depleted stem cell transplant. The chain recombines TRBV12-3 or TRBV12-4 with TRBJ1-1; 7 bases line up with TRBD1. CDR3 sequence: CASRRSPSGGEAFF. CDR3 DNA: TGTGCCAGCAGGAGATCACCGTCAGGGGGTGAAGCTTTCTTT.